This T cell receptor (beta chain) was identified in a study of shared clonotypes between healthy human individuals. Study background: Donors consisted of two women and a few men between 18 and 49. Overall study results and limits: All-four-donor shared clonotypes had higher generation probabilities than non-shared clonotypes did.

Terminally differentiated effector memory CD45RA+ cells were excluded from the naive CD8 cells, which were CD45RO-negative and positively selected for CCR7. J lost 4 bases, V lost 7 bases, and 11 bases had no gene match. Germline values: CDR1 SNHLY, CDR2 FYNNEI. The CDR3 is 17 residues long. Replicate PCRs for sorted subsets used 200 to 250 ng DNA; this equaled about 30,000 T cell genomes. Method: immunoSEQ multiplex PCR; TCRdb's copy keeps in-frame clones and lacks some. This sample has 560,000 or so clones, with approximately 96% found just once. Points on this clone: The antigen remains unidentified.

The V call is TRBV2, the J call TRBJ2-2; 11 bases line up with TRBD2. The clonotype comes from a woman aged 30 to 39 in good health. Sequencing input: naive CD8+ T cells sorted from blood. The CDR3 spells CASNGLAGGPGTGELFF. CDR3 coding DNA: TGTGCCAGCAACGGCTTAGCGGGAGGGCCGGGCACCGGGGAGCTGTTTTTT. Full variable domain (missing parts from reference TRBV2 and TRBJ2-2): EPEVTQTPSHQVTQMGQEVILRCVPISNHLYFYWYRQILGQKVEFLVSFYNNEISEKSEIFDDQFSVERPDGSNFTLKIRSTKLEDSAMYFCASNGLAGGPGTGELFFGEGSRLTVL.